This T cell receptor (beta chain) was recovered during a study of blood T cells in healthy people across ages. Through a sample-barcoded 5' primer and a J-beta primer mix, a second PCR was run for roughly 7 to 12 cycles. TCRdb re-derived calls from the 5' RACE reads in MiXCR, one entry per CDR3 protein. The table records 580,000 or so distinct CDR3 sequences, under 55% of them present only once. Trimming pared 3 bases from V and 2 bases from J, leaving 10 bases between. CDR1 is DFQATT and CDR2 is SNEGSKA in the germline V gene (reference sequence). The CDR3 sequence is 13 residues long. Material for sequencing was blood. This chain uses TRBV20-1 with TRBJ2-5, with D possibly matching TRBD2 (5 bases). The receptor comes from a man older than 75 in good health. For the CDR3, the DNA is TGCAGTGCTAGGGTGGGAGCTCAAGAGACCCAGTACTTC. Protein product: CSARVGAQETQYF.